Described below is a single TCR beta chain sequence and its context. Its antigen is undetermined. A far more abundant clone sits one base away, making this likely a read error. The CDR3 carries no conserved terminal phenylalanine or tryptophan, so it likely arises from a read error. From about 400 ng of RNA, a library with molecular barcoded alpha/delta and beta/gamma adaptors was made. In TCRdb, the reads were re-called with MiXCR into one record per CDR3 protein. The sample comprises 57,000 or so distinct CDR3 sequences, about a fifth of which are singletons, and roughly an eighth rests with the top ten. V was clipped by 4 bases and J by 6 bases, with 10 bases between them. The CDR3 contains 13 residues. Germline assignment: CDR1 MNHNY and CDR2 SVGAGI (reference sequence). This sample is drawn from a study of read filtering for tumor transcriptome and immune sequencing. About the study: R-ISS stage counts were eight or nine for I, 15 to 20 for II, six or seven for III. TCR-mapped reads were about 4 to 11 million with IR-seq versus about 75 to 1,400 with RNA-seq. Whole-study results and caveats: This fraction held mixed bone marrow immune cells after CD138-negative sorting.

The clonotype was recovered from a donor aged 40 or over with multiple myeloma. Sequences were obtained from a population of CD138-negative cells sorted from bone marrow. The chain recombines TRBV6-6 with TRBJ2-1; unclear D gene. Here the CDR3 reads CASSSVLFNEQFL. The CDR3 region has the DNA TGTGCCAGCAGTTCGGTTCTCTTCAATGAGCAGTTCCTC.